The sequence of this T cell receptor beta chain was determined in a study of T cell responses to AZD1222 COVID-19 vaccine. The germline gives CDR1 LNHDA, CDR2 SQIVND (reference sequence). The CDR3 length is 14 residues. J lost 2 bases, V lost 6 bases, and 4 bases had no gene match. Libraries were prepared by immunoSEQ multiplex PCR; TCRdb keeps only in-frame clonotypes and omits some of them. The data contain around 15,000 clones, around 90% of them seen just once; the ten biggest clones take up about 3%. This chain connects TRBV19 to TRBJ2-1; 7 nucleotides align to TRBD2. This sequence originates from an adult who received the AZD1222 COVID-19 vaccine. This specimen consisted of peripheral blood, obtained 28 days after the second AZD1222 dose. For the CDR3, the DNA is TGTGCCAGTAGACCTAGCGGCACCTACAATGAGCAGTTCTTC. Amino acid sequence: CASRPSGTYNEQFF.